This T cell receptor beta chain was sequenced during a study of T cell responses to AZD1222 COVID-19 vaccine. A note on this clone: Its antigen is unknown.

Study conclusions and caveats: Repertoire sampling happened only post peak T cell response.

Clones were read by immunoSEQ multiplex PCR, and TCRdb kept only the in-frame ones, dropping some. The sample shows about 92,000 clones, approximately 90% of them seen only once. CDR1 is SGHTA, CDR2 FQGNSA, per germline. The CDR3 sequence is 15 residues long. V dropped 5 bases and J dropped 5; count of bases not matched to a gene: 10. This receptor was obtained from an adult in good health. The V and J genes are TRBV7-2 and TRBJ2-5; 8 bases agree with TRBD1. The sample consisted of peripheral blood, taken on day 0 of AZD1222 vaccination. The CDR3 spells CASSRRQGKEETQYF. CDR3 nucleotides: TGTGCCAGCAGCCGCCGACAGGGGAAGGAGGAGACCCAGTACTTC.